This TCR beta chain was obtained from a study of CD4 T cells in relation to SARS-CoV-2 and coronaviruses. At the level of the study: ViraFEST: approximately eleven-day antigen culture of PBMCs, then TCR beta CDR3 sequencing.

The assay was immunoSEQ multiplex PCR, and TCRdb's table has in-frame clones only and misses some. The sample carries tens of thousands of clones, roughly 84% recorded once. CDR3 length: 15 amino acids. Germline values: CDR1 SEHNR, CDR2 FQNEAQ (reference sequence). V was shortened by 2 bases and J by 10 bases, with 19 bases between the two germline ends. Sorted naive or memory CD4+ cells met CEF peptides for around ten days. About this clone itself: Its antigen remains unknown.

This clonotype originated in an adult with COVID-19. This chain connects TRBV7-9 to TRBJ2-3; D remains ambiguous. The specimen sequenced was naive CD4+ T cells from PBMCs, cultured in vitro. Subset noted: naive CD4+ T cells isolated by negative enrichment. CDR3 residues: CASSLSTRTSHPQYF. In DNA form, the CDR3 reads TGTGCCAGCAGCTTATCGACTCGTACATCACACCCGCAGTATTTT.